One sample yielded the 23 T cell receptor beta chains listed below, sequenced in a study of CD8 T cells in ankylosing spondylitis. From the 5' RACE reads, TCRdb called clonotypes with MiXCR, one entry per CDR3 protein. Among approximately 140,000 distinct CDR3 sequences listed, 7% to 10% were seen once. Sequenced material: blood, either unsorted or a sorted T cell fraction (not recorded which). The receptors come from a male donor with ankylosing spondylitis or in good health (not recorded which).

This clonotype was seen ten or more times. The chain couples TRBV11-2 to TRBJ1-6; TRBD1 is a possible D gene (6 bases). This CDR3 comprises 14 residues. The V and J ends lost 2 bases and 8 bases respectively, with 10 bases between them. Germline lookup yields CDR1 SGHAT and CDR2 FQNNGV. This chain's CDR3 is CASSLQDSYSPLHF. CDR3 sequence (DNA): TGTGCCAGCAGCTTACAGGACAGTTATTCACCCCTCCACTTT.

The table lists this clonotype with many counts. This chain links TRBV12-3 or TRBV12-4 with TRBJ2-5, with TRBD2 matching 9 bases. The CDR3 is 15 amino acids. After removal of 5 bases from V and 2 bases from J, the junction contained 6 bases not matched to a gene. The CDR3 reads CASSASGIRQETQYF. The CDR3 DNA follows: TGTGCCAGCAGTGCTAGCGGGATTCGGCAAGAGACCCAGTACTTC.

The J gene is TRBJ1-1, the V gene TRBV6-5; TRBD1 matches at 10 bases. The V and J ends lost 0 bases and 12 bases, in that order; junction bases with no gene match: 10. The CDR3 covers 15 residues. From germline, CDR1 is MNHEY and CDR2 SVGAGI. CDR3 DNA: TGTGCCAGCAGTTACTCCAACGACAGGGGGCGCGGGTCTTTCTTT. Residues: CASSYSNDRGRGSFF.

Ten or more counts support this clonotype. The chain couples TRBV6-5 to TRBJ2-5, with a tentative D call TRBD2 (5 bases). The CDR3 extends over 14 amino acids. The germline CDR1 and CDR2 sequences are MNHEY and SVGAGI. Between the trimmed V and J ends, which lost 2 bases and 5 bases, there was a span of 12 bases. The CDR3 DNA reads TGTGCCAGCAGTTACCGGGAAAATCTCGAGACCCAGTACTTC. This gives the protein CASSYRENLETQYF.

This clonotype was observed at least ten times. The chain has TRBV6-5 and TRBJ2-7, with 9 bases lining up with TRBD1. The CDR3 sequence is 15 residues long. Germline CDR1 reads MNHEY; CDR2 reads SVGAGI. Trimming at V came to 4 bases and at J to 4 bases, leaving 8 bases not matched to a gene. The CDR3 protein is CASSSSGTGLYEQYF. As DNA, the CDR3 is TGTGCCAGCAGTTCCTCCGGGACAGGGTTATACGAGCAGTACTTC.

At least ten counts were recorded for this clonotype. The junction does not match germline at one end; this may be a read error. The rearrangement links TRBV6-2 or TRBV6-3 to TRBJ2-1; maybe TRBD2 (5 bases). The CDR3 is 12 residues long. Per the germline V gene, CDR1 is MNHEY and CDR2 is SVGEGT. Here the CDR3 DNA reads TGTGCCAGCAGTTACTCGCGGGCCAGAACGGTCTTC. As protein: CASSYSRARTVF.

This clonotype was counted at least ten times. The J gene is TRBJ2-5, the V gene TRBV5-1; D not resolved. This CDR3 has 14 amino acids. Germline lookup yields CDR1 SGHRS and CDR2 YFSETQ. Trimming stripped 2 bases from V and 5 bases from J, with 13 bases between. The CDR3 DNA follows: TGCGCCAGCAGCTTTGCGGCGATGGAGGAGACCCAGTACTTC. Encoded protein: CASSFAAMEETQYF. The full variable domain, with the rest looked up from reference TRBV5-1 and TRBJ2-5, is KAGVTQTPRYLIKTRGQQVTLSCSPISGHRSVSWYQQTPGQGLQFLFEYFSETQRNKGNFPGRFSGRQFSNSRSEMNVSTLELGDSALYLCASSFAAMEETQYFGPGTRLLVL.

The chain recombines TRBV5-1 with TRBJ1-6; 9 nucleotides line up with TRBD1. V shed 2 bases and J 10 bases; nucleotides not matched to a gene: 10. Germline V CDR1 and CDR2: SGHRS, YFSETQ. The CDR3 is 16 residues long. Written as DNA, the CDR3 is TGCGCCAGCAGCTTCTCGGGACAGGGATCGGGATCACCCCTCCACTTT. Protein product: CASSFSGQGSGSPLHF. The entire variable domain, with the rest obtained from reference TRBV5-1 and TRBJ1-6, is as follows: KAGVTQTPRYLIKTRGQQVTLSCSPISGHRSVSWYQQTPGQGLQFLFEYFSETQRNKGNFPGRFSGRQFSNSRSEMNVSTLELGDSALYLCASSFSGQGSGSPLHFGNGTRLTVT.

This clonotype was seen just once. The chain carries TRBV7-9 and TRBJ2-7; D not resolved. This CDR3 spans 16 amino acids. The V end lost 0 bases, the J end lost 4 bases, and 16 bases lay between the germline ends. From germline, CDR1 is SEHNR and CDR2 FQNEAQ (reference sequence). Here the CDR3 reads CASSLAQLGTQYEQYF. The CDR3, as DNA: TGTGCCAGCAGCTTAGCTCAGTTGGGCACGCAATACGAGCAGTACTTC.

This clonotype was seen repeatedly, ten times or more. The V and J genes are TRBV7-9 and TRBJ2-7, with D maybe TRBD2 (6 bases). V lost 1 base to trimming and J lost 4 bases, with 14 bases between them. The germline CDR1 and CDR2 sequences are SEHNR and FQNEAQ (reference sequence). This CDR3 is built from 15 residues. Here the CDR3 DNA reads TGTGCCAGCAGCTTAGTGTACCCAGGGAGGTACGAGCAGTACTTC. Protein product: CASSLVYPGRYEQYF.

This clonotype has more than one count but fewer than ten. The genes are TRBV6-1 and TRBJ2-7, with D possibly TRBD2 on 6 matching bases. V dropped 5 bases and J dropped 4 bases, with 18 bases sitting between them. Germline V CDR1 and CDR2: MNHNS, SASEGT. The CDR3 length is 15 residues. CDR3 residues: CASSTPAGKLYEQYF. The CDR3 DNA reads TGTGCCAGCAGTACCCCTGCGGGGAAGTTATACGAGCAGTACTTC.

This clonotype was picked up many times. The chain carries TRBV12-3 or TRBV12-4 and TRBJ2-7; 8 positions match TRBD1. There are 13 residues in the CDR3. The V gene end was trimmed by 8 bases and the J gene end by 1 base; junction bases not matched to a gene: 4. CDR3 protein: CASSRDRSYEQYF. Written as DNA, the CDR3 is TGTGCCAGCTCCCGGGACAGGTCCTACGAGCAGTACTTC.

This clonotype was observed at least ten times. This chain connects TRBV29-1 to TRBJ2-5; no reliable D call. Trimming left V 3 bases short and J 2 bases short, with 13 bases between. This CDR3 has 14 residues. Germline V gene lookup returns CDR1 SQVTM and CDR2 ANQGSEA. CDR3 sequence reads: CSVDRSNYQETQYF. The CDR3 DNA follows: TGCAGCGTTGACAGGTCGAACTATCAAGAGACCCAGTACTTC.

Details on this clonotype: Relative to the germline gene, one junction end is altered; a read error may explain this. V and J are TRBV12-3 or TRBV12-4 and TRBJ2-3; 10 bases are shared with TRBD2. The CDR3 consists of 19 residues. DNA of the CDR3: TGTGCCATCAGTTTGGGGCTCGCAGGAAGCGGGAGGGTCGAGGATACGCAGTATTTT. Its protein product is CAISLGLAGSGRVEDTQYF.

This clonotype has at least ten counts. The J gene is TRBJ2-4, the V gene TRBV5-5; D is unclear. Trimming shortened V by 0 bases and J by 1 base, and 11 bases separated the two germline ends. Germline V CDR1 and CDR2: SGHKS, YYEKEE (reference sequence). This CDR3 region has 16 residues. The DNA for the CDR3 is TGTGCCAGCAGCTTGGCCGTAGGGCCGGCCAAAAACATTCAGTACTTC. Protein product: CASSLAVGPAKNIQYF.

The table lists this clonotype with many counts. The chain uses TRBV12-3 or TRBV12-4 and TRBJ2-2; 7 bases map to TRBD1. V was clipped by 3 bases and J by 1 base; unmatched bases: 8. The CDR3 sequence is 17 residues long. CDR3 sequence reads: CASSLALGQLNTGELFF. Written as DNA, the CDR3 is TGTGCCAGCAGTTTGGCCCTGGGACAGCTGAACACCGGGGAGCTGTTTTTT.

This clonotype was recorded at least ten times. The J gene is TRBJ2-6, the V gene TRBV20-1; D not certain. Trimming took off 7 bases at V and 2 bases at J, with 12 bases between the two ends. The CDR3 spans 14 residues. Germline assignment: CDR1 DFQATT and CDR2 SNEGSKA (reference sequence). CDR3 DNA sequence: TGCAGTGTTTTAGGGCCCACTGGGGCCAACGTCCTGACTTTC. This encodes CSVLGPTGANVLTF.

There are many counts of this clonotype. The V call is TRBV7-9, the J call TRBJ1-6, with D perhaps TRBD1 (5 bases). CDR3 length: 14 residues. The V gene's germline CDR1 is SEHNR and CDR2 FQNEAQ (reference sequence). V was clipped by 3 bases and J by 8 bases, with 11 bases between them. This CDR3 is CASSLAGTYSPLHF. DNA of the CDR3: TGTGCCAGCAGCTTGGCGGGGACCTATTCACCCCTCCACTTT.

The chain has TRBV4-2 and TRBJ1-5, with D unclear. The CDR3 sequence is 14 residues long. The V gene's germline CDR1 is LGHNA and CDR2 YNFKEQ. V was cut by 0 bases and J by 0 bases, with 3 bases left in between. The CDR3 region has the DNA TGTGCCAGCAGCCAAGACGATAGCAATCAGCCCCAGCATTTT. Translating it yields CASSQDDSNQPQHF.

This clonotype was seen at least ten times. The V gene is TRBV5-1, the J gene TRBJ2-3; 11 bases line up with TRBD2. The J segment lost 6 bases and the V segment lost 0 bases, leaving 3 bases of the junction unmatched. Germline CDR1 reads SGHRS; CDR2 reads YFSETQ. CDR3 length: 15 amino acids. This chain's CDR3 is CASSLVAGGTDTQYF. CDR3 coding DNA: TGCGCCAGCAGCTTGGTAGCGGGAGGGACGGATACGCAGTATTTT.

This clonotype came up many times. The CDR3 DNA is TGCAGCGTTTTGGCGAACCCAACTAGCACAGATACGCAGTATTTT. This encodes CSVLANPTSTDTQYF. The rearrangement joins TRBV29-1 to TRBJ2-3; no definite D call. The CDR3 contains 15 residues. Per the germline V gene, CDR1 is SQVTM and CDR2 is ANQGSEA. V was shortened by 5 bases and J by 0 bases, with 15 bases between the two germline ends.

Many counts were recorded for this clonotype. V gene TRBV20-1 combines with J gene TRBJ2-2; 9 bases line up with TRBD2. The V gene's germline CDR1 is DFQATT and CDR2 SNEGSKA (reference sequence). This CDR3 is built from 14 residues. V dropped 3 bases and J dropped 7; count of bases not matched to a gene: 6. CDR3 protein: CSARGSGSVGELFF. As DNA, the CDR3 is TGCAGTGCTAGGGGTAGCGGGAGTGTCGGGGAGCTGTTTTTT.

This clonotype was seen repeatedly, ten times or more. The CDR3 DNA sequence: TGTGCCAGCAGCTCGATCGAAAGGGGTGCCGAGACCCAGTACTTC. This encodes CASSSIERGAETQYF. This rearrangement joins TRBV7-8 to TRBJ2-5; D may be TRBD1 (5 bases). CDR1 is SGHVS, CDR2 FQNEAQ, per germline. This CDR3 contains 15 residues. V was clipped by 4 bases and J by 5 bases, with 17 bases between them.